This TCR beta chain was sequenced for a study of STAT3 mutations in large granular lymphocyte leukemia. In regard to this clone: Its antigen is still unknown.

Findings and caveats of the study: In several patients, dominant TCR clone burden exceeded STAT3 mutant burden, suggesting STAT3 mutation arose secondarily. TCR clonotype switching after therapy occurred in about 30% of the 18 patients. Every T-LGLL patient had at least one immunodominant TCRbeta clonotype.

The data were produced by immunoSEQ multiplex PCR, yet TCRdb's version contains in-frame clones alone and is incomplete. The profile shows 6,000 to 9,500 clones, 91% of them singletons. The clonotype was recovered from a man aged 50-59 years with T-cell large granular lymphocyte leukemia. Some clones in this sample may be carry-over from other donors' samples. Sequenced: peripheral blood mononuclear cells.

This CDR3 is CASSGGKSYEQYF. CDR3 bases: TGTGCCAGCAGTGGAGGGAAGTCCTACGAGCAGTACTTC. This chain joins TRBV2 and TRBJ2-7; D is possibly TRBD2 (5 bases). With 4 bases removed from V and 1 base from J, the gap between germline ends came to 8 bases. Germline CDR1 is SNHLY and CDR2 is FYNNEI. The length of the CDR3 is 13 residues.